This TCR beta chain comes out of a study of vaccination and CD4 T cells after COVID-19. General study points: In convalescent patients, 304 of 307 vaccine-specific clones were mono-reactive for SARS-CoV-2 spike.

Concerning this clonotype: Its antigen remains unknown.

Described treatment: approximately 9-day PBMC culture with coronavirus spike peptide pools or control peptides (ViraFEST assay). Each well held 2 million to 2.5 million PBMCs in IL-2 (10 IU/ml) medium with 10 ug/ml peptide pools. CDR3 length: 12 residues. The V gene lost 6 bases and the J gene lost 4 bases, with 12 bases spanning the gap. Per germline, CDR1 DFQATT and CDR2 SNEGSKA (reference sequence). The Oncomine TCR Beta short-read assay generated sequence data from the DNA of cultured CD4+ T cells. The template was genomic DNA from cultured CD4+ T cells. TCRdb reprocessed the PCR reads with MiXCR, giving one entry per CDR3 protein. In the table there are some 7,100 distinct CDR3 sequences, approximately 60% of which are singletons.

This chain uses TRBV20-1 with TRBJ1-1; D is undetermined. This sequence was found in a human donor who had recovered from COVID-19. The specimen sequenced was CD4+ T cells from blood, cultured in vitro. CDR3 protein: CSAYRRGTEAFF. CDR3 coding DNA: TGCAGTGCGTACAGACGGGGCACTGAAGCTTTCTTT.